These T cell receptor beta chains were read from a single sample in a study of human T cells and chemical hapten exposure. TCRdb reanalysed the RACE reads using MiXCR and keeps one entry per CDR3 protein. Of about 65,000 distinct CDR3 sequences in the sample, around 6.1% are singletons; the top ten hold around 3.4%. Material for sequencing was whole blood. All receptors come from a female donor in good health. Some clones in this sample may be carry-over from other donors' samples. CDR3s include the opening cysteine and the closing phenylalanine or tryptophan. The D gene is left open where the match is weak. Size is omitted from some rows. Given values are once, few, many or a class for expanded clones.

j_call d_call clone_size v_call cdr3_nt cdr3_aa
TRBJ2-7 TRBD2 few TRBV28 TGTGCCAGCAGTCCCTTAGCGGGAGCCTACGAGCAGTACTTC CASSPLAGAYEQYF
TRBJ2-5 NA many TRBV21-1 TGTGCCAGCCGACGTAAAGAGACCCAGTACTTC CASRRKETQYF
TRBJ2-3 NA many TRBV2 TGTGCCAGCAGTGAGACAGCGACGCAGTATTTT CASSETATQYF
TRBJ1-5 NA many TRBV24-1 TGTGCCACCAGTGTAGGTGGGGATCAGCCCCAGCATTTT CATSVGGDQPQHF
TRBJ1-1 NA many TRBV4-2 TGTGCCAGCAGCCAATCGGACCTTTTAGCTGAAGCTTTCTTT CASSQSDLLAEAFF
TRBJ1-1 TRBD1 few TRBV4-1 TGCGCCAGCAGCCAGATACAGGGGGCGAACACTGAAGCTTTCTTT CASSQIQGANTEAFF
TRBJ2-1 NA NA TRBV25-1 TGTGCCAGCAGAAGAGGGCGGGATGAGCAGTTCTTC CASRRGRDEQFF
TRBJ2-5 NA many TRBV28 TGTGCCAGCAGTCCCGCAGGGGTAGAAGAGACCCAGTACTTC CASSPAGVEETQYF
TRBJ2-1 NA many TRBV20-1 TGCAGTGCTAGAGTTGAGGTCGGGAGCCCGTTCTTC CSARVEVGSPFF
TRBJ2-1 NA NA TRBV3-1 TGTGCCAGCAGCCAAAGATCGGAGCAGTTCTTC CASSQRSEQFF
TRBJ1-1 NA many TRBV20-1 TGCAGTGCTCCCCCAGGGGTCAGTGAAGCTTTCTTT CSAPPGVSEAFF
TRBJ1-2 NA many TRBV7-2 TGTGCCAGCAGCTTAGTTCCCGGACAGCCCTATAACTATGGCTACACCTTC CASSLVPGQPYNYGYTF
TRBJ2-7 NA few TRBV12-3/TRBV12-4 TGTGCCAGCAGTTCGCCTCGGGGAGATGAGCAGTACTTC CASSSPRGDEQYF
TRBJ1-2 NA NA TRBV5-5 TGTGCCAGCAGCTTGACAGGGACCAACTATGGCTACACCTTC CASSLTGTNYGYTF